This T cell receptor (beta chain) is from a study of neurological immune-mediated disorders. The CDR3 length is 15 residues. The V gene's germline CDR1 is MNHNS and CDR2 SASEGT. V lost 3 bases to trimming and J lost 2 bases; unmatched junction nucleotides: 1. The unsorted libraries were made from 2 million PBMCs kept at -80 C. In its sample, this clonotype was seen many times. The cDNA was produced through 5'RACE with 10-nucleotide random UMIs. In TCRdb, the 5' RACE reads were re-called with MiXCR into one record per CDR3 protein. The sample lists around 25,000 distinct CDR3 sequences, about an eighth occurring once.

The chain carries TRBV6-1 and TRBJ2-6, with TRBD2 matching 7 bases. Material for sequencing was PBMCs. The sequence came from a woman between 40 and 50 years old with HTLV-1-associated myelopathy (HAM/TSP). In nucleotides, the CDR3 is TGTGCCAGCAGTGACCGGGGGGCTGGGGCCAACGTCCTGACTTTC. Translating gives CASSDRGAGANVLTF.